This is a list of T cell receptor beta chains from one sample in a study of blood T cell repertoires in COVID-19. TCRdb's table, derived via immunoSEQ multiplex PCR, lists solely in-frame clones and lacks some. The table has some 150,000 clones, roughly 87% seen once. The sample consisted of PBMCs or T cells enriched from blood (not recorded which). The receptor source for this set is a human donor with acute COVID-19. The donor label of this sample is uncertain. Each CDR3 is given with its conserved first and last residue. D genes are given only for firm matches. Clone size appears in some rows only: once, few, many, or a class for an expanded clone.

>once|TRBJ1-2|TRBV24-1|TRBD1
TGTGCCACCAGTGATTTTACCGGGACAGGGGATTATGGCTACACCTTC
CATSDFTGTGDYGYTF
>.|TRBJ1-2|TRBV5-1|TRBD1
TGCGCCAGCAGCTTCGGACAGGGGACCAACTATGGCTACACCTTC
CASSFGQGTNYGYTF
>.|TRBJ2-7|TRBV6-6|.
TGTGCCAGCAGTTACGGCTGGACTGGAGCCCCCTACGAGCAGTACTTC
CASSYGWTGAPYEQYF
>.|TRBJ2-1|TRBV27|TRBD2
TGTGCCAGCAGTTCTATCCTAGCGGGGGGGACCTACAATGAGCAGTTCTTC
CASSSILAGGTYNEQFF
>.|TRBJ2-7|TRBV6-9|TRBD1
TGTGCCAGCAGTTTTGGGACAGGGTACTACGAGCAGTACTTC
CASSFGTGYYEQYF
>.|TRBJ1-2|TRBV30|.
TGTGCCTGGAGTGTGTTAGTCACCGGTGGCTACACCTTC
CAWSVLVTGGYTF
>.|TRBJ1-2|TRBV28|TRBD1
TGTGCCACCTTCTCGCGAGGGACAGCCAACTATGGCTACACCTTC
CATFSRGTANYGYTF
>.|TRBJ1-2|TRBV30|.
TGTGCCTTCGAACGGGACACCTATGGCTACACCTTC
CAFERDTYGYTF
>.|TRBJ1-6|TRBV19|TRBD1
TGTGCCAGCAGACAGGGGATGGGGTCTTTATTTTCACCCCTCCACTTT
CASRQGMGSLFSPLHF
>.|TRBJ2-7|TRBV19|.
TGTGCCAGTAGTAATGTGGCAGGGTCAAGATACGAGCAGTACTTC
CASSNVAGSRYEQYF
>.|TRBJ1-2|TRBV12-3/TRBV12-4|.
TGTGCCAGCAGCCAGGGATGGGGCTACACCTTC
CASSQGWGYTF
>.|TRBJ1-1|TRBV5-1|TRBD1
TGCGCCAGCAGCCCCTTATCGACAGGGGCCCCCACTGAAGCTTTCTTT
CASSPLSTGAPTEAFF
>.|TRBJ1-5|TRBV6-6|.
TGTGCCAGCAGTTACGGCTTAAATCAGCCCCAGCATTTT
CASSYGLNQPQHF
>.|TRBJ2-5|TRBV25-1|.
TGTGCCAGCAGTGAATCGGCAGGAGGGGAGACCCAGTACTTC
CASSESAGGETQYF
>.|TRBJ2-7|TRBV7-6|.
TGTGCCAGCAGCTTAGATAAGAGCCCCCCCTACGAGCAGTACTTC
CASSLDKSPPYEQYF
>.|TRBJ1-5|TRBV10-3|.
TGTGCCATGGCGGGGGGGGACAATCAGCCCCAGCATTTT
CAMAGGDNQPQHF
>.|TRBJ2-7|TRBV4-2|.
TGTGCCAGCAGCGCCCCCGGAGCCCACGAGCAGTACTTC
CASSAPGAHEQYF